This T cell receptor beta chain was documented in a study of blood T cell repertoires in COVID-19. Using immunoSEQ multiplex PCR, the repertoire was profiled, and TCRdb retains in-frame clones only, with some absent. The repertoire holds about 190,000 clones, around nine tenths seen once, with about 7% in the top ten. J gave up 7 bases and V 5 bases, and 9 bases lay outside the gene matches. The CDR3 covers 15 residues. CDR1 is DFQATT, CDR2 SNEGSKA, per germline (reference sequence). The sequenced sample was peripheral blood. The TCR comes from a man aged 40-50 years with acute or convalescent COVID-19. The chain carries TRBV20-1 and TRBJ2-1; 12 positions match TRBD2. CDR3 region: CSAGGRTSGANEQFF. In DNA form, the CDR3 reads TGCAGTGCTGGTGGGAGGACTAGCGGGGCTAATGAGCAGTTCTTC.